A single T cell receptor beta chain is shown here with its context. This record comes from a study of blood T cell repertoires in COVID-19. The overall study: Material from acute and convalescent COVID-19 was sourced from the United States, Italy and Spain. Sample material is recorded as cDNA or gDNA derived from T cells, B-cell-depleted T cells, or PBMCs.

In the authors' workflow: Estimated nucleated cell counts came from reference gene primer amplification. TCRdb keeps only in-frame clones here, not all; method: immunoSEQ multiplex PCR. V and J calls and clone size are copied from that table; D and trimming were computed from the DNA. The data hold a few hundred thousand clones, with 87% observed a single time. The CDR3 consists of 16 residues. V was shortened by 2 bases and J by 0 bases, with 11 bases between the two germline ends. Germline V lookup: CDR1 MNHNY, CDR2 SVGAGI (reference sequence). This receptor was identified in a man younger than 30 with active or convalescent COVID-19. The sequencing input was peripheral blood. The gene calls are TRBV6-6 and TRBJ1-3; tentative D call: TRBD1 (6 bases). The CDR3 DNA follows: TGTGCCAGCAGTTACCCGGACAGTAACTCTGGAAACACCATATATTTT. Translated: CASSYPDSNSGNTIYF.